This T cell receptor (beta chain) was sequenced for a study of blood T cell repertoires in COVID-19. Clones were sequenced by immunoSEQ multiplex PCR, and TCRdb holds only the in-frame ones, with some missing. The profile shows over 200,000 clones, roughly 90% of them singletons. CDR1 is SGHRS and CDR2 is YFSETQ in the germline V gene. V shed 0 bases and J shed 6 bases, with 15 bases lying between them. CDR3 length: 15 residues. Ages ranged from roughly 18 to 100 years, with residence in around 24 US areas. This sequence originates from a young woman who had been exposed to COVID-19. V gene TRBV5-1 combines with J gene TRBJ1-2; D gene uncertain. The source material was PBMCs or T cells enriched from blood (not recorded which). In DNA, the CDR3 is TGCGCCAGCAGCTTGGAGTCCACGCTGGGAGATGGCTACACCTTC. It encodes CASSLESTLGDGYTF. Combining the CDR3 with reference TRBV5-1 and TRBJ1-2 gives the whole variable domain KAGVTQTPRYLIKTRGQQVTLSCSPISGHRSVSWYQQTPGQGLQFLFEYFSETQRNKGNFPGRFSGRQFSNSRSEMNVSTLELGDSALYLCASSLESTLGDGYTFGSGTRLTVV.